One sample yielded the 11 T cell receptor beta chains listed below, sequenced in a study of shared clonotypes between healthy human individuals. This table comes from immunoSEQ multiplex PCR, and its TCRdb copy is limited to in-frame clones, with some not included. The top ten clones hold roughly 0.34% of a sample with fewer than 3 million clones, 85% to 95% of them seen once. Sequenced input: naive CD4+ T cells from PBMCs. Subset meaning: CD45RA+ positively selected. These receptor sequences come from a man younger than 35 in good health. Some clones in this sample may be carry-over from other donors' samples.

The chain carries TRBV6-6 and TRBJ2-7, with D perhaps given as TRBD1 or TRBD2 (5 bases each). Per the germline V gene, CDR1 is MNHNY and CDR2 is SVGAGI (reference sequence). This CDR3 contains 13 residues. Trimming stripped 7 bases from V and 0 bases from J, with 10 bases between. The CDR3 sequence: CASTPGTSYEQYF. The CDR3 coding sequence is TGTGCCAGCACCCCCGGGACCTCCTACGAGCAGTACTTC.

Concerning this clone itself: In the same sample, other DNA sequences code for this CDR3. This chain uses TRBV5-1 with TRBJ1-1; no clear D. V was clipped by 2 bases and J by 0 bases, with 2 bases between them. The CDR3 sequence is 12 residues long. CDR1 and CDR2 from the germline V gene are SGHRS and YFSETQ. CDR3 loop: CASSLLNTEAFF. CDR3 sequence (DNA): TGCGCCAGCAGCTTACTGAACACTGAAGCTTTCTTT.

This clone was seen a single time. The CDR3 bases are TGTGCCAGCAGGATCGGAACAGGGGACACTGAAGCTTTCTTT. Protein product: CASRIGTGDTEAFF. The rearrangement joins TRBV7-2 to TRBJ1-1; 7 bases line up with TRBD1. Germline CDR1 SGHTA, CDR2 FQGNSA. The V segment lost 6 bases and the J segment 3 bases; nucleotides outside the gene matches: 7. This CDR3 comprises 14 residues.

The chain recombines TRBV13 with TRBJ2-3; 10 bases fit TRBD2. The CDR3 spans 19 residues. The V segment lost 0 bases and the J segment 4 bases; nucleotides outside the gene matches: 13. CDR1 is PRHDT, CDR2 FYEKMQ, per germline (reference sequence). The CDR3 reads CASSLGRGSGREGADTQYF. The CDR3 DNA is TGTGCCAGCAGCTTAGGCAGGGGAAGCGGGAGGGAAGGAGCAGATACGCAGTATTTT.

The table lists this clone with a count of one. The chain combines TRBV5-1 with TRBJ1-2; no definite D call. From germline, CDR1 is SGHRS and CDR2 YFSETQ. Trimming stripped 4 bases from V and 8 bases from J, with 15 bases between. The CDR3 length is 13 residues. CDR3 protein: CASSPRTEGGYTF. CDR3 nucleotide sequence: TGCGCCAGCAGCCCCCGCACGGAAGGCGGCTACACCTTC.

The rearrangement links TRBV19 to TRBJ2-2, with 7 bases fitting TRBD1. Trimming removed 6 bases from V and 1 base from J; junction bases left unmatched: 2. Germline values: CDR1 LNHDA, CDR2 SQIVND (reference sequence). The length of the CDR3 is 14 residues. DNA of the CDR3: TGTGCCAGTAGCAGGGGGAGGAACACCGGGGAGCTGTTTTTT. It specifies CASSRGRNTGELFF.

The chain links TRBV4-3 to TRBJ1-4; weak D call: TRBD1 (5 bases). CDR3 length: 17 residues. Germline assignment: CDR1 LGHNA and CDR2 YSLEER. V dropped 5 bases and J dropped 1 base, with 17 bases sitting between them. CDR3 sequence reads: CASSRRARDQTNEKLFF. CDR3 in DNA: TGCGCCAGCAGCAGGAGGGCCAGGGACCAAACTAATGAAAAACTGTTTTTT.

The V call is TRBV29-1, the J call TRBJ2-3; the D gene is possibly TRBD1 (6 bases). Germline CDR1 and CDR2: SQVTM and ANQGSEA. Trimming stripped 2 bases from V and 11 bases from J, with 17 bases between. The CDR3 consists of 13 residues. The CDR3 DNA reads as TGCAGCGTTGAAAGACGGACGGCCAGGGGGCAGTATTTT. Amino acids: CSVERRTARGQYF.

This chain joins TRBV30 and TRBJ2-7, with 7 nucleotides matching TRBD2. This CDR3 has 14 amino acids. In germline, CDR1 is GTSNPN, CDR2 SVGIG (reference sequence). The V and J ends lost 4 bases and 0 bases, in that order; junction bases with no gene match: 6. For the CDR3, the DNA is TGTGCCTGGACCCGAAGGACTAGCTCCTACGAGCAGTACTTC. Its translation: CAWTRRTSSYEQYF.

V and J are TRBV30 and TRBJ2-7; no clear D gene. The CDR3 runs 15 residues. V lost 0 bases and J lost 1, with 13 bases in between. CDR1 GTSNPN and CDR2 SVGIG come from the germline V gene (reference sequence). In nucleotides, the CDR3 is TGTGCCTGGAGTGTGCGGCATAAGCTATCCTACGAGCAGTACTTC. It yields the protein CAWSVRHKLSYEQYF.

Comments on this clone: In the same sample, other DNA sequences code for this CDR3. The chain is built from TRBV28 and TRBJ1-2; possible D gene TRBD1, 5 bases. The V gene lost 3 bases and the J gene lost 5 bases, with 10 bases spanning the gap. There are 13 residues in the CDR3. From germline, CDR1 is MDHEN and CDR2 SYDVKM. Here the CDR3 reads CASSFPGGYGYTF. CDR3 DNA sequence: TGTGCCAGCAGTTTTCCCGGGGGTTATGGCTACACCTTC.